One and the same sample provided the 21 T cell receptor beta chains below, sequenced in a study of cytomegalovirus exposure and HLA in healthy donors. The PCR ran on 60 Vbeta and 13 Jbeta primers. Libraries were prepared by immunoSEQ multiplex PCR; TCRdb keeps only in-frame clonotypes and omits some of them. The sample has some 120,000 clones, about 73% seen once. The sequenced sample consisted of PBMCs. Receptor source: a woman aged 45 to 65 in good health and CMV-seropositive.

The J gene is TRBJ2-5, the V gene TRBV19, with a tentative D call TRBD2 (5 bases). This CDR3 contains 11 residues. V lost 10 bases to trimming and J lost 4 bases, with 10 bases between them. CDR1 is LNHDA, CDR2 SQIVND, per germline (reference sequence). The CDR3 loop reads CATGVAETQYF. CDR3 coding DNA: TGTGCCACCGGGGTTGCAGAGACCCAGTACTTC. Full variable domain (missing parts from reference TRBV19 and TRBJ2-5): DGGITQSPKYLFRKEGQNVTLSCEQNLNHDAMYWYRQDPGQGLRLIYYSQIVNDFQKGDIAEGYSVSREKKESFPLTVTSAQKNPTAFYLCATGVAETQYFGPGTRLLVL.

The chain couples TRBV10-2 to TRBJ2-3; 12 bases align to TRBD2. The germline gives CDR1 WSHSY, CDR2 SAAADI. There are 17 residues in the CDR3. The V and J ends lost 5 bases and 2 bases, in that order; junction bases with no gene match: 8. For the CDR3, the DNA is TGCGCCAGCAGTCCCCTGACTAGCGGGGGAAACACAGATACGCAGTATTTT. Residues: CASSPLTSGGNTDTQYF.

The chain employs TRBV20-1 and TRBJ1-1; 7 nucleotides agree with TRBD1. From germline, CDR1 is DFQATT and CDR2 SNEGSKA (reference sequence). V shed 6 bases, J shed 7 bases, and the junction held 5 bases outside the gene matches. This CDR3 has 11 amino acids. CDR3 DNA sequence: TGCAGTGCCAAGGGACAGAGTGAAGCTTTCTTT. Translated, it gives CSAKGQSEAFF.

The V call is TRBV5-1, the J call TRBJ1-3; 10 bases line up with TRBD1. Germline V gene data show CDR1 as SGHRS and CDR2 as YFSETQ. The CDR3 loop spans 15 amino acids. V shed 6 bases, J shed 5 bases, and the junction held 8 bases outside the gene matches. DNA of the CDR3: TGCGCCAGCACCGAAATGGGACAGGGGAGAAACACCATATATTTT. This gives the protein CASTEMGQGRNTIYF.

The chain couples TRBV5-1 to TRBJ2-2, with D possibly being TRBD2 (5 bases). CDR3 length equals 15 residues. Per the germline V gene, CDR1 is SGHRS and CDR2 is YFSETQ. Deletions cut 6 bases from V and 4 bases from J, with 16 bases between. The CDR3 here is CASMELAAVTGELFF. The CDR3 DNA reads as TGCGCCAGCATGGAGCTAGCAGCGGTCACCGGGGAGCTGTTTTTT. Complete variable domain (other parts from reference TRBV5-1 and TRBJ2-2): KAGVTQTPRYLIKTRGQQVTLSCSPISGHRSVSWYQQTPGQGLQFLFEYFSETQRNKGNFPGRFSGRQFSNSRSEMNVSTLELGDSALYLCASMELAAVTGELFFGEGSRLTVL.

This chain connects TRBV7-2 to TRBJ1-3, with D unclear. CDR3 length: 16 residues. The germline V gene has CDR1 SGHTA and CDR2 FQGNSA. The germline V and J ends were trimmed by 5 bases and 0 bases, with 14 bases remaining between them. Here the CDR3 DNA reads TGTGCCAGCAGCCAGCGTGCGGCGAGCTCTGGAAACACCATATATTTT. Its translation: CASSQRAASSGNTIYF.

The gene calls are TRBV5-1 and TRBJ2-2, with D possibly being TRBD2 (5 bases). Per the germline V gene, CDR1 is SGHRS and CDR2 is YFSETQ. The CDR3 consists of 14 residues. V lost 2 bases, J lost 2 bases, and 7 bases lay in between. CDR3 DNA: TGCGCCAGCAGCTTCCGGGGAAACACCGGGGAGCTGTTTTTT. Translation gives CASSFRGNTGELFF.

This chain connects TRBV29-1 to TRBJ2-7; tentative D call: TRBD1 (6 bases). Per the germline V gene, CDR1 is SQVTM and CDR2 is ANQGSEA. Trimming took 7 bases from V and 3 from J, leaving 16 bases between them. The length of the CDR3 is 13 residues. The DNA of the CDR3 is TGCAGCGGTACACTGGACAGAAGCTACGAGCAGTACTTC. Translated: CSGTLDRSYEQYF.

For the CDR3, the DNA is TGTGCCACCACGACAGACCGGGTTCTCACAGATACGCAGTATTTT. Encoded protein: CATTTDRVLTDTQYF. The J gene is TRBJ2-3, the V gene TRBV6-6, with D possibly TRBD1 on 5 matching bases. The germline CDR1 and CDR2 sequences are MNHNY and SVGAGI (reference sequence). The CDR3 is 15 amino acids. V gave up 10 bases and J gave up 2 bases, with 19 bases separating them.

This clone was recorded a few times. The gene calls are TRBV6-4 and TRBJ1-1; D is unclear. Trimming stripped 4 bases from V and 1 base from J, with 7 bases between. Germline assignment: CDR1 MRHNA and CDR2 SNTAGT. The CDR3 totals 13 residues. CDR3 bases: TGTGCCAGCAGTGGTTATTCGAACACTGAAGCTTTCTTT. Protein sequence: CASSGYSNTEAFF.

J is TRBJ1-5 and V is TRBV6-7; no firm D call. TRBV6-7 is known as an ORF, though its function is uncertain. Trimming took off 0 bases at V and 1 base at J, with 28 bases between the two ends. This CDR3 contains 22 residues. CDR3 in DNA: TGTGCCAGCAGTTACTCGAGCTTTGCGCTAGCACCCTACGACCGGAGCAATCAGCCCCAGCATTTT. Residues: CASSYSSFALAPYDRSNQPQHF.

As regards this clone: Distinct nucleotide sequences in the sample also encode this CDR3. The chain uses TRBV5-1 and TRBJ2-2; no clear D gene. The germline CDR1 and CDR2 sequences are SGHRS and YFSETQ. This CDR3 spans 13 amino acids. The ends were cut back, 0 bases at V and 3 bases at J, with 3 bases in the middle. Here the CDR3 reads CASSLGDTGELFF. In nucleotides, the CDR3 is TGCGCCAGCAGCTTGGGAGACACCGGGGAGCTGTTTTTT.

This clone appeared a few times. The V and J genes are TRBV5-6 and TRBJ1-3, with TRBD1 matching over 8 bases. V shed 3 bases and J 9 bases; nucleotides not matched to a gene: 11. CDR1 SGHDT and CDR2 YYEEEE come from the germline V gene. The CDR3 consists of 15 residues. The CDR3: CASSSGTGRLATIYF. CDR3 nucleotide sequence: TGTGCCAGCAGCTCTGGGACAGGTCGCTTGGCCACCATATATTTT. The entire variable domain, with the rest obtained from reference TRBV5-6 and TRBJ1-3, is as follows: DAGVTQSPTHLIKTRGQQVTLRCSPKSGHDTVSWYQQALGQGPQFIFQYYEEEERQRGNFPDRFSGHQFPNYSSELNVNALLLGDSALYLCASSSGTGRLATIYFGEGSWLTVV.

V is TRBV4-1 and J is TRBJ2-7, with 11 positions matching TRBD1. V lost 1 base and J lost 5; bases outside the gene matches: 4. Germline lookup yields CDR1 MGHRA and CDR2 YSYEKL. The CDR3 consists of 15 residues. DNA of the CDR3: TGCGCCAGCAGCCAAGTCGGGACAGGGGGGGACGAGCAGTACTTC. Encoded protein: CASSQVGTGGDEQYF.

V usage is TRBV21-1 and J usage is TRBJ1-1; TRBD1, as called in the table, went unchecked against the DNA. TRBV21-1 has pseudogene status. This CDR3 has 14 amino acids. CDR3 coding DNA: TGTGCCAGCAGCAAGGACAGAAGGGACACTGAAGCTTTCTTT. Its translation is CASSKDRRDTEAFF.

In this sample, this clone turned up once. CDR3 amino acids: CAWIAGNSQETQYF. DNA for the CDR3: TGTGCCTGGATAGCGGGGAATTCTCAAGAGACCCAGTACTTC. The chain links TRBV30 to TRBJ2-5; 8 bases agree with TRBD2. This CDR3 is 14 amino acids long. Germline assignment: CDR1 GTSNPN and CDR2 SVGIG (reference sequence). V trimming: 4 bases; J trimming: 2 bases; junction bases outside the gene matches: 6.

The V gene is TRBV11-3, the J gene TRBJ2-7; weak D call: TRBD1 (5 bases). V was shortened by 3 bases and J by 4 bases, with 10 bases between the two germline ends. Germline lookup yields CDR1 SGHNT and CDR2 YENEEA. This CDR3 region has 13 residues. CDR3 sequence (DNA): TGTGCCAGCAGCTTGGCAGGGCCGTACGAGCAGTACTTC. As protein: CASSLAGPYEQYF.

The chain has TRBV15 and TRBJ2-5, with unresolved D. V lost 7 bases and J lost 2, with 8 bases in between. Germline V CDR1 and CDR2: LNHNV, YYDKDF (reference sequence). The CDR3 is 12 residues long. The CDR3 loop reads CATTRPQETQYF. The CDR3 coding sequence is TGTGCCACCACTAGACCACAAGAGACCCAGTACTTC.

The chain links TRBV11-2 to TRBJ2-7, with D possibly matching TRBD2 (5 bases). Trimming removed 4 bases at V and 6 bases at J, with 7 bases between. The germline V gene has CDR1 SGHAT and CDR2 FQNNGV. The length of the CDR3 is 11 residues. The CDR3 DNA reads TGTGCCAGCAGCTCGGGATTCGAGCAGTACTTC. It specifies CASSSGFEQYF.

This clone was recorded once. The DNA for the CDR3 is TGTGCCAGCAGCCAAGACAGGGGGCACGAGCAGTACTTC. Translation: CASSQDRGHEQYF. The chain carries TRBV5-4 and TRBJ2-7; TRBD1 aligns across 10 bases. Losses at the gene ends were 4 bases for V and 5 bases for J; bases not matched to a gene: 3. Germline CDR1 SGHNT, CDR2 YYREEE (reference sequence). CDR3 length: 13 residues.

The rearrangement links TRBV19 to TRBJ1-2; D is unresolved. The length of the CDR3 is 14 residues. V was cut by 5 bases and J by 4 bases, with 14 bases left in between. CDR1 and CDR2 (germline): LNHDA, SQIVND (reference sequence). CDR3 nucleotide sequence: TGTGCCAGTAGTTGGAGGAGCCGGGGCTATGGCTACACCTTC. Translation gives CASSWRSRGYGYTF. The full variable domain, completed using reference TRBV19 and TRBJ1-2, is DGGITQSPKYLFRKEGQNVTLSCEQNLNHDAMYWYRQDPGQGLRLIYYSQIVNDFQKGDIAEGYSVSREKKESFPLTVTSAQKNPTAFYLCASSWRSRGYGYTFGSGTRLTVV.